This T cell receptor beta chain was sequenced in a study of blood T cell repertoires in COVID-19. The protocol was immunoSEQ multiplex PCR, while the TCRdb copy is restricted to in-frame clones and leaves out a portion. The table has around 380,000 clones, 81% seen once. This CDR3 spans 15 amino acids. The V gene's germline CDR1 is SGHDT and CDR2 YYEEEE. The ends were cut back, 1 base at V and 7 bases at J, with 12 bases in the middle. The sample consisted of peripheral blood. This receptor was obtained from a human donor with acute or convalescent COVID-19. The donor label of this sample is uncertain. V is TRBV5-6 and J is TRBJ1-6, with no clear D. The CDR3 here is CASSLLTGVNSPLHF. The CDR3 DNA reads as TGTGCCAGCAGCTTGTTAACGGGAGTAAATTCACCCCTCCACTTT. Together with reference TRBV5-6 and TRBJ1-6, the CDR3 gives the full variable domain: DAGVTQSPTHLIKTRGQQVTLRCSPKSGHDTVSWYQQALGQGPQFIFQYYEEEERQRGNFPDRFSGHQFPNYSSELNVNALLLGDSALYLCASSLLTGVNSPLHFGNGTRLTVT.